This is a list of T cell receptor beta chains from one sample in a study of regulatory T cells in long-lasting Graves disease. One entry per CDR3 protein, called by TCRdb with MiXCR from the multiplex PCR reads. Found here are fewer than 600,000 distinct CDR3 sequences, 20% to 25% of them singletons; the top ten hold 13%. The specimen comprised peripheral blood mononuclear cells (PBMCs), sampled when the disease was refractory, from a patient treated with antithyroid drugs. The receptors were gathered from a female donor with Graves disease. Each CDR3 is given with its conserved first and last residue. D genes are given only for firm matches. Expanded clones get a size class; other rows say once, few or many, or leave the size out.

J	D	size	V	DNA	CDR3
TRBJ1-1	NA	few	TRBV19	TGTGCCAGTGGGCAGACGGGGAACACTGAAGCTTTCTTT	CASGQTGNTEAFF
TRBJ2-4	TRBD1	many	TRBV12-3/TRBV12-4	TGTGCCAGCAGCACGACAGGGAACATTCAGTACTTC	CASSTTGNIQYF
TRBJ1-4	NA	NA	TRBV27	TGTGCCAGTTCGGGACACCCTGCAACTAATGAAAAACTGTTTTTT	CASSGHPATNEKLFF
TRBJ1-2	TRBD1	many	TRBV12-3/TRBV12-4	TGTGCCAGCAGTTTGGACGGACAGGGAACCTATGGCTACACCTTC	CASSLDGQGTYGYTF
TRBJ2-7	NA	NA	TRBV5-1	TGCGCCAGCAGCGCCGGGGCCCACGGCCACGAGCAGTACTTC	CASSAGAHGHEQYF
TRBJ2-7	TRBD2	many	TRBV24-1	TGTGCCACCAGTGACCAAGGACTAGCTAACGAGCAGTACTTC	CATSDQGLANEQYF
TRBJ1-1	NA	many	TRBV28	TGTGCCAGCAGTTTACATGGTCGGATGAACACTGAAGCTTTCTTT	CASSLHGRMNTEAFF
TRBJ1-4	NA	many	TRBV27	TGTGCCAGCAGCGCGAATGACGGAGGAAATGAAAAACTGTTTTTT	CASSANDGGNEKLFF
TRBJ2-5	TRBD1	many	TRBV28	TGTGCCAGCAGTCAAACCGGGACAGCACTCCAAGAGACCCAGTACTTC	CASSQTGTALQETQYF
TRBJ2-7	NA	NA	TRBV9	TGTGCCAGCAGCGTAGAGGGAACCCCTCGCGAGCAGTACTTC	CASSVEGTPREQYF
TRBJ2-7	NA	many	TRBV11-1	TGTGCCAGCAGCCTTCACAGGACGGCCGTTGAGCAGTACTTC	CASSLHRTAVEQYF
TRBJ2-7	NA	few	TRBV6-5	TGTGCCAGCAGTTACTCTCGCCAGACCAACTCCTACGAGCAGTACTTC	CASSYSRQTNSYEQYF
TRBJ1-1	NA	NA	TRBV25-1	TGTGCCAGCAGTGAGTTCCAAGGGGCCACTGAAGCTTTCTTT	CASSEFQGATEAFF
TRBJ2-7	NA	few	TRBV6-2/TRBV6-3	TGTGCCAGCAGTCGACGAGGGCCCTACGAGCAGTACTTC	CASSRRGPYEQYF
TRBJ2-7	TRBD1	NA	TRBV29-1	TGCAGCGTTGAAGTGTCAGGACAGGGATTAGGGGAGCAGTACTTC	CSVEVSGQGLGEQYF
TRBJ2-7	TRBD2	NA	TRBV6-2/TRBV6-3	TGTGCCAGCAGTTACGAGGGAGGGAGCTCCTACGAGCAGTACTTC	CASSYEGGSSYEQYF
TRBJ2-7	NA	many	TRBV7-2	TGTGCCAGCAGCTTAGTGAGTGGGGCTAGCGAGGCCTACGAGCAGTACTTC	CASSLVSGASEAYEQYF
TRBJ1-2	TRBD1	many	TRBV2	TGTGCCAGCAGTCCCCGGGACAGGGCCAACTATGGCTACACCTTC	CASSPRDRANYGYTF
TRBJ2-3	TRBD2	NA	TRBV6-9	TGTGCCAGCAGTTACTCAGGGGTAGCGGGAGGGCACTACACAGATACGCAGTATTTT	CASSYSGVAGGHYTDTQYF
TRBJ1-5	TRBD1	NA	TRBV29-1	TGCAGTTTCACAGGGGGCCACAATCAGCCCCAGCATTTT	CSFTGGHNQPQHF
TRBJ2-1	TRBD2	NA	TRBV7-8	TGTGCCAGCAGCTTAGCCGGGGTAGCGGGAGGCGATGAGCAGTTCTTC	CASSLAGVAGGDEQFF
TRBJ1-4	NA	many	TRBV7-9	TGTGCCAGCAGCTTAGACGGAACTTTTGAAAAACTGTTTTTT	CASSLDGTFEKLFF
TRBJ1-5	NA	many	TRBV6-5	TGTGCCAGCAGCTACGCGGACAGCAATCAGCCCCAGCATTTT	CASSYADSNQPQHF
TRBJ2-6	NA	NA	TRBV7-3	TGTGCCAGCAGCTTAAATGAGGGGGCCAACGTCCTGACTTTC	CASSLNEGANVLTF
TRBJ1-2	NA	many	TRBV29-1	TGCAGCGTTGGGGGAGGGCCCGACTATGGCTACACCTTC	CSVGGGPDYGYTF
TRBJ1-1	NA	many	TRBV12-3/TRBV12-4	TGTGCCAGCAGCCCCCCGGCAGTGAACACTGAAGCTTTCTTT	CASSPPAVNTEAFF
TRBJ1-1	NA	many	TRBV28	TGTGCCAGCGAAAATTTGGGGGGAGGGTATCGGGACACTGAAGCTTTCTTT	CASENLGGGYRDTEAFF
TRBJ1-3	NA	many	TRBV7-9	TGTGCCAGCAGTGATCAGGGGTCCTCTGGAAACACCATATATTTT	CASSDQGSSGNTIYF
TRBJ2-5	NA	NA	TRBV6-1	TGTGCCAGCAGTGAAGGTGGCCTGGGGACCCAGTACTTC	CASSEGGLGTQYF
TRBJ2-5	NA	many	TRBV7-2	TGTGCCAGCAGCCCCGCAGTAGAGACCCAGTACTTC	CASSPAVETQYF
TRBJ1-2	NA	NA	TRBV5-1	TGCGCCAGCACCACTGGGCAGGGAGAGTATGGCTACACCTTC	CASTTGQGEYGYTF
TRBJ2-1	NA	NA	TRBV11-3	TGTGCCAGCAGCTTAAGGCAGGGGCGAGCTGAGCAGTTCTTC	CASSLRQGRAEQFF
TRBJ1-2	NA	NA	TRBV20-1	TGCAGTGCTAGAGATTACCGAGACTATGGCTACACCTTC	CSARDYRDYGYTF
TRBJ2-7	TRBD1	many	TRBV11-2	TGTGCCAGCAGCGTACAGGGGGTTTCGTCCTACGAGCAGTACTTC	CASSVQGVSSYEQYF
TRBJ1-1	NA	NA	TRBV9	TGTGCCAGCAGCGGGGGGGGACTGAGGGACACTGAAGCTTTCTTT	CASSGGGLRDTEAFF
TRBJ1-3	NA	NA	TRBV12-3/TRBV12-4	TGTGCCAGCAGTTTTGTTGGGATCTCTGGAAACACCATATATTTT	CASSFVGISGNTIYF
TRBJ1-1	NA	NA	TRBV6-1	TGTGCCAGCCATCGAAGGGGCACTGAAGCTTTCTTT	CASHRRGTEAFF
TRBJ1-2	NA	many	TRBV12-3/TRBV12-4	TGTGCCAGCAGGACCCCGGGGAGTGGCTACACCTTC	CASRTPGSGYTF
TRBJ1-5	TRBD1	NA	TRBV10-3	TGTGCCATCAGTTGGACAGGGGCGGATCAGCCCCAGCATTTT	CAISWTGADQPQHF
TRBJ1-2	NA	many	TRBV28	TGTGCCAGCAGTTCGGTGGGTCTCCACCAGGACTATGGCTACACCTTC	CASSSVGLHQDYGYTF
TRBJ2-1	NA	NA	TRBV28	TGTGCCAGCAGTGGAGGAGAGCAGTTCTTC	CASSGGEQFF
TRBJ1-1	NA	few	TRBV30	TGTGCCTGGAGTGCCCCAGGGGACGTGGACACTGAAGCTTTCTTT	CAWSAPGDVDTEAFF
TRBJ1-2	NA	many	TRBV12-3/TRBV12-4	TGTGCCAGCAGTTTCTTCGGTTTCTATGGCTACACCTTC	CASSFFGFYGYTF
TRBJ1-4	NA	few	TRBV19	TGTGCCAGTAGTCCGGGACGGCCTAATGAAAAACTGTTTTTT	CASSPGRPNEKLFF
TRBJ1-5	NA	NA	TRBV12-3/TRBV12-4	TGTGCCAGCAGTTATTCAGGGGAGAGTCAGCCCCAGCATTTT	CASSYSGESQPQHF
TRBJ2-7	TRBD2	NA	TRBV7-8	TGTGCCAGCAGCTTAGCGTCTCGGGGGGGGCGTTACGAGCAGTACTTC	CASSLASRGGRYEQYF
TRBJ2-3	NA	NA	TRBV7-2	TGTGCCAGCAGCCTAATGGGCCAGGACGCAGATACGCAGTATTTT	CASSLMGQDADTQYF
TRBJ2-5	TRBD2	few	TRBV3-1	TGTGCCAGCAGCCCAGGGGCGGGGGGAGAGACCCAGTACTTC	CASSPGAGGETQYF
TRBJ1-1	NA	few	TRBV5-1	TGCGCCAGCAGCTCCCGATGGAACACTGAAGCTTTCTTT	CASSSRWNTEAFF
TRBJ2-3	TRBD2	NA	TRBV6-1	TGTGCCAGTCGCCCGGGAGGGGGTAGCACAGATACGCAGTATTTT	CASRPGGGSTDTQYF
TRBJ1-1	NA	NA	TRBV10-3	TGTGCCATCAGTGGGCAGCTGAACACTGAAGCTTTCTTT	CAISGQLNTEAFF